This section outlines one T cell receptor beta chain sequence together with its context. After removal of 8 bases from V and 7 bases from J, the junction contained 12 bases not matched to a gene. Per the germline V gene, CDR1 is ENHRY and CDR2 is SYGVKD. The CDR3 is 15 amino acids. The data belong to a study of blood T cell repertoires in COVID-19. Sequencing used immunoSEQ multiplex PCR; TCRdb keeps in-frame clones, though not all of them. The table includes approximately 130,000 clones, 86% detected once. Symptom resolution, clearance, or two negative PCRs marked donors in Cohort 3 as recovered. Sequencing was done on a sample of PBMCs or T cells enriched from blood (not recorded which). The chain recombines TRBV10-3 with TRBJ2-5, with 11 bases fitting TRBD1. This TCR derives from a woman aged 50 to 60 who had recovered from COVID-19. The DNA of the CDR3 is TGTGCCATCTCCCGGACAGGGGGCGGAATGGGGACCCAGTACTTC. Translation: CAISRTGGGMGTQYF.